This T cell receptor beta chain was identified in a study of vaccination and CD4 T cells after COVID-19. The ends were cut back, 0 bases at V and 0 bases at J, with 6 bases in the middle. This CDR3 comprises 14 residues. Per germline, CDR1 SGHNT and CDR2 YYREEE (reference sequence). Regarding this clonotype: The target antigen is unknown.

Researchers used the Oncomine TCR Beta short-read assay to sequence DNA from cultured CD4+ T cells. TCRdb re-derived calls from the PCR reads in MiXCR, one entry per CDR3 protein. In the table there are 25,000 to 30,000 distinct CDR3 sequences, around 60% of which are singletons. The treatment here: roughly 11-day PBMC culture with coronavirus spike peptide pools or control peptides (ViraFEST assay). This chain connects TRBV5-4 to TRBJ1-2, with TRBD1 as a possible D gene (6 bases). This sequence was found in a human donor who received a COVID-19 vaccine. The sample was CD4+ T cells from blood, cultured in vitro, taken after SARS-CoV-2 vaccination. The CDR3 DNA sequence: TGTGCCAGCAGCTTGGACAGGGCTAACTATGGCTACACCTTC. Its translation: CASSLDRANYGYTF.